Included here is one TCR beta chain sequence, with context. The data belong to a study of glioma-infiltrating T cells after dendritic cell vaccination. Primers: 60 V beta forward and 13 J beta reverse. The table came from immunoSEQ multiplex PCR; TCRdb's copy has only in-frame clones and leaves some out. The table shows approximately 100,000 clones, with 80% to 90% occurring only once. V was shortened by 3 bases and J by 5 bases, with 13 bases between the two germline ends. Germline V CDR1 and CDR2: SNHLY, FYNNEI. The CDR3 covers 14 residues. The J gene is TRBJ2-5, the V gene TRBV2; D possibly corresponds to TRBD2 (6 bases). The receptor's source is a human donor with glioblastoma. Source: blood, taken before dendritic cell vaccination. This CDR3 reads CASSEGRGEETQYF. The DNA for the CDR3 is TGTGCCAGCAGTGAGGGGCGGGGAGAGGAGACCCAGTACTTC.